The rows below give T cell receptor beta chains drawn from one sample of a study of shared clonotypes between healthy human individuals. Repertoires were generated with immunoSEQ multiplex PCR, while TCRdb's copy carries only in-frame clones and drops some. The sample yields approximately 2,000,000 clones, roughly 95% seen once. Source material: naive CD8+ T cells from PBMCs. The receptors originated from a man aged 18-30 years in good health. Some clones in this sample may be carry-over from other donors' samples. Both conserved end residues are part of each CDR3. The order of the fields is D gene, clone size, J gene, V gene, CDR3 DNA, CDR3 protein. A D gene is named only where the DNA matches it firmly. Part of the rows lack a size; the others show once, few, many or a class for expanded clones.

D gene: .; clone size: .; J gene: TRBJ1-1; V gene: TRBV5-1; CDR3 DNA: TGCGCCAGCAGCTCCTCAGGGAGGACTGAAGCTTTCTTT; CDR3 protein: CASSSSGRTEAFF
D gene: TRBD2; clone size: .; J gene: TRBJ2-4; V gene: TRBV29-1; CDR3 DNA: TGCAGCGTTGAGGGACTATTAAACATTCAGTACTTC; CDR3 protein: CSVEGLLNIQYF
D gene: .; clone size: .; J gene: TRBJ1-1; V gene: TRBV28; CDR3 DNA: TGTGCCAGCAGTTTGAGGAGGCACACTGAAGCTTTCTTT; CDR3 protein: CASSLRRHTEAFF
D gene: .; clone size: .; J gene: TRBJ2-5; V gene: TRBV30; CDR3 DNA: TGTGCCTCGGGGACCCAGTACTTC; CDR3 protein: CASGTQYF
D gene: .; clone size: .; J gene: TRBJ2-7; V gene: TRBV6-6; CDR3 DNA: TGTGCCACCAGTATGTCAGGGGTGAACGAGCAGTACTTC; CDR3 protein: CATSMSGVNEQYF
D gene: .; clone size: .; J gene: TRBJ2-5; V gene: TRBV5-6; CDR3 DNA: TGTGCCAGCAGCTTGGGGGAGTGGGAGACCCAGTACTTC; CDR3 protein: CASSLGEWETQYF
D gene: .; clone size: .; J gene: TRBJ1-1; V gene: TRBV25-1; CDR3 DNA: TGTGCCAGCAGTGAGGTGAACACTGAAGCTTTCTTT; CDR3 protein: CASSEVNTEAFF
D gene: .; clone size: .; J gene: TRBJ2-5; V gene: TRBV27; CDR3 DNA: TGTGCCAGCAGTTTTCAGGGTAGACTAGAGACCCAGTACTTC; CDR3 protein: CASSFQGRLETQYF
D gene: TRBD1; clone size: once; J gene: TRBJ2-7; V gene: TRBV9; CDR3 DNA: TGTGCCAGCAGCGGAGACCCCGGGACAGGGATTTACGAGCAGTACTTC; CDR3 protein: CASSGDPGTGIYEQYF
D gene: .; clone size: .; J gene: TRBJ2-1; V gene: TRBV27; CDR3 DNA: TGTGCCAGCAGTATGAGACAACAATCATACAATGAGCAGTTCTTC; CDR3 protein: CASSMRQQSYNEQFF
D gene: .; clone size: .; J gene: TRBJ1-5; V gene: TRBV19; CDR3 DNA: TGTGCCAGTAGTAACTGGGACCAGCCCCAGCATTTT; CDR3 protein: CASSNWDQPQHF
D gene: TRBD2; clone size: .; J gene: TRBJ2-1; V gene: TRBV9; CDR3 DNA: TGTGCCAGCAGCGTAGTCCTAGCGGGAGGGTTGAATGAGCAGTTCTTC; CDR3 protein: CASSVVLAGGLNEQFF
D gene: .; clone size: .; J gene: TRBJ1-2; V gene: TRBV18; CDR3 DNA: TGTGCCAGCTCCCTCGCAGGTGACAGTCCTTGCGGCTACACCTTC; CDR3 protein: CASSLAGDSPCGYTF
D gene: TRBD2; clone size: .; J gene: TRBJ2-7; V gene: TRBV19; CDR3 DNA: TGTGCCAGTAGTGATCGACTGGGACTAGCGGAGAAATCCTCCTACGAGCAGTACTTC; CDR3 protein: CASSDRLGLAEKSSYEQYF
D gene: TRBD1; clone size: .; J gene: TRBJ1-2; V gene: TRBV11-1; CDR3 DNA: TGTGCCAGCAGCTTGGAAGGGGGCGGAGCTGGCTACACCTTC; CDR3 protein: CASSLEGGGAGYTF
D gene: .; clone size: .; J gene: TRBJ2-7; V gene: TRBV5-1; CDR3 DNA: TGCGCCAGCAGCCCGTCGGACCCCCGGAGTCCATGGGAGCAGTACTTC; CDR3 protein: CASSPSDPRSPWEQYF
D gene: .; clone size: .; J gene: TRBJ1-2; V gene: TRBV11-2; CDR3 DNA: TGTGCCAGCAGCTTTAGGGGAAACTATGGCTACACCTTC; CDR3 protein: CASSFRGNYGYTF
D gene: .; clone size: .; J gene: TRBJ2-7; V gene: TRBV7-6; CDR3 DNA: TGTGCCAGCAGCTTAGCTCCGGGAGATGCCTACGAGCAGTACTTC; CDR3 protein: CASSLAPGDAYEQYF
D gene: .; clone size: once; J gene: TRBJ2-3; V gene: TRBV10-2; CDR3 DNA: TGCGCCAGCAGTCCCGGGTCCCCCACAGATACGCAGTATTTT; CDR3 protein: CASSPGSPTDTQYF
D gene: TRBD1; clone size: .; J gene: TRBJ1-1; V gene: TRBV9; CDR3 DNA: TGTGCCTCCGCGGGGGGACAGGGACCCGAAGCTTTCTTT; CDR3 protein: CASAGGQGPEAFF
D gene: .; clone size: .; J gene: TRBJ1-2; V gene: TRBV6-5; CDR3 DNA: TGTGCCAGCAGTTACTCGGAAGGGAACTATGGCTACACCTTC; CDR3 protein: CASSYSEGNYGYTF